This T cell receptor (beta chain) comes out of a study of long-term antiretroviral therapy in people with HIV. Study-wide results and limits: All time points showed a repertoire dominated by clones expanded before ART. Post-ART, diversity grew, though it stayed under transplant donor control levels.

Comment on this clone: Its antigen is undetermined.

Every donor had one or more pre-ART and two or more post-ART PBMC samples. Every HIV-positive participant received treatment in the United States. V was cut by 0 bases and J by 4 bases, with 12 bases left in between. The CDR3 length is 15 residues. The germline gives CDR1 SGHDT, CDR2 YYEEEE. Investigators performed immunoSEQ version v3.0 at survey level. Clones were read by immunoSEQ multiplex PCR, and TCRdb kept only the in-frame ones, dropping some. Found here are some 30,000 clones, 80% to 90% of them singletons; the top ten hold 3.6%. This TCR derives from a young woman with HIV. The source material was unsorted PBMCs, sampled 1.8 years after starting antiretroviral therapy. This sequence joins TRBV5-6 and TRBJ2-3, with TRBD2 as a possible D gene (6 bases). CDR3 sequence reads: CASSLGSGVADTQYF. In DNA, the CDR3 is TGTGCCAGCAGCTTGGGATCGGGAGTGGCAGATACGCAGTATTTT.